Each of the 29 T cell receptor beta chains below was sequenced from the same sample in a study of blood T cell repertoires in COVID-19. Repertoires were generated with immunoSEQ multiplex PCR, while TCRdb's copy carries only in-frame clones and drops some. The repertoire consists of 150,000 or so clones, with 65% to 85% occurring once and the leading ten covering 5.6%. The sample consisted of PBMCs or T cells enriched from blood (not recorded which). Every receptor here comes from a middle-aged woman with acute COVID-19.

V gene TRBV28 combines with J gene TRBJ1-1; 7 bases match TRBD1. The CDR3 is 15 amino acids. With 6 bases clipped from V and 0 bases from J, the junction kept 7 bases outside the gene matches. Germline lookup yields CDR1 MDHEN and CDR2 SYDVKM. CDR3 nucleotides: TGTGCCAGCAGCTCTTCAGGGACAGTGAACACTGAAGCTTTCTTT. This sequence encodes CASSSSGTVNTEAFF. Combining the CDR3 with reference TRBV28 and TRBJ1-1 gives the whole variable domain DVKVTQSSRYLVKRTGEKVFLECVQDMDHENMFWYRQDPGLGLRLIYFSYDVKMKEKGDIPEGYSVSREKKERFSLILESASTNQTSMYLCASSSSGTVNTEAFFGQGTRLTVV.

The rearrangement joins TRBV28 to TRBJ1-2, with no clear D. The CDR3 sequence is 16 residues long. Deletions cut 7 bases from V and 0 bases from J, with 18 bases between. Germline lookup yields CDR1 MDHEN and CDR2 SYDVKM. The CDR3 DNA follows: TGTGCCAGCACCTCCAGGTACCGCGGGGCTAACTATGGCTACACCTTC. It is translated as CASTSRYRGANYGYTF.

This clone was seen more than once but under ten times. The chain combines TRBV10-3 with TRBJ2-7, with 8 bases aligning to TRBD1. This CDR3 has 15 residues. Losses at the gene ends were 0 bases for V and 3 bases for J; bases not matched to a gene: 4. Per germline, CDR1 ENHRY and CDR2 SYGVKD. In nucleotides, the CDR3 is TGTGCCATCAGTGAGTCGGACAGGGTCTACTACGAGCAGTACTTC. Protein sequence: CAISESDRVYYEQYF.

This rearrangement joins TRBV6-5 to TRBJ1-5; 7 bases map to TRBD1. The length of the CDR3 is 13 residues. Trimming took 7 bases from V and 7 from J; bases not matched to a gene: 7. Germline V gene lookup returns CDR1 MNHEY and CDR2 SVGAGI. The CDR3, as DNA: TGTGCCAGCAAGCAACAGGGGATCCAGCCCCAGCATTTT. Translated: CASKQQGIQPQHF.

This rearrangement joins TRBV23-1 to TRBJ1-5; tentative D call: TRBD1 (6 bases). TRBV23-1 is an open reading frame whose function is uncertain. The CDR3 extends over 16 amino acids. V lost 2 bases to trimming and J lost 2 bases, with 13 bases between them. The CDR3 spells CASSQSTGPGNQPQHF. The CDR3 DNA reads TGCGCCAGCAGTCAAAGCACAGGGCCGGGCAATCAGCCCCAGCATTTT.

This chain joins TRBV10-3 and TRBJ1-1; tentative D call: TRBD1 (5 bases). Germline CDR1 is ENHRY and CDR2 is SYGVKD. The CDR3 loop spans 14 amino acids. V dropped 4 bases and J dropped 4 bases, with 13 bases sitting between them. CDR3: CAISGGVVSTEAFF. For the CDR3, the DNA is TGTGCCATCAGTGGGGGGGTGGTGAGCACTGAAGCTTTCTTT.

The chain combines TRBV7-9 with TRBJ2-1, with 15 bases fitting TRBD2. The CDR3 spans 16 residues. The ends lost 0 bases at V and 9 bases at J; junction bases unmatched: 3. Germline assignment: CDR1 SEHNR and CDR2 FQNEAQ (reference sequence). CDR3 DNA sequence: TGTGCCAGCAGCTTAGCCTGGACTAGCGGGAGGGTTGAGCAGTTCTTC. It specifies CASSLAWTSGRVEQFF.

This clone turned up a few times. The chain recombines TRBV5-1 with TRBJ2-2; D gene ambiguous. V lost 0 bases to trimming and J lost 6 bases, with 6 bases between them. Germline V gives CDR1 SGHRS, CDR2 YFSETQ. This CDR3 is built from 13 residues. DNA for the CDR3: TGCGCCAGCAGCTTGGTTGGGCCCGGGGAGCTGTTTTTT. As protein: CASSLVGPGELFF.

This clone was counted a few times. The rearrangement links TRBV7-2 to TRBJ1-1; 7 nucleotides align to TRBD1. J was trimmed by 8 bases and V by 4 bases; bases with no gene match: 4. The length of the CDR3 is 12 residues. CDR1 and CDR2 from the germline V gene are SGHTA and FQGNSA. The CDR3 coding sequence is TGTGCCAGCAGCTCCTACAGGGGCGAAGCTTTCTTT. It translates to CASSSYRGEAFF.

A few counts support this clone. The rearrangement links TRBV6-1 to TRBJ2-7; TRBD2 matches 12 bases. CDR1 and CDR2 from the germline V gene are MNHNS and SASEGT. This CDR3 region has 18 residues. Unmatched junction bases numbered 13, after V lost 4 bases and J lost 3 bases. CDR3 protein: CASSGASGRAAVYYEQYF. CDR3 bases: TGTGCCAGCAGTGGGGCTAGCGGGAGGGCCGCTGTCTACTACGAGCAGTACTTC.

This clone is a singleton in its sample. The gene calls are TRBV5-1 and TRBJ2-1, with TRBD2 matching 8 bases. After removal of 0 bases from V and 4 bases from J, the junction contained 3 bases not matched to a gene. From germline, CDR1 is SGHRS and CDR2 YFSETQ. The CDR3 is 15 residues long. CDR3 region: CASSLVASGYNEQFF. DNA for the CDR3: TGCGCCAGCAGCTTGGTAGCTAGCGGGTACAATGAGCAGTTCTTC.

The CDR3 reads CASSSWGDGTGELFF. The CDR3 DNA follows: TGTGCCAGTAGTAGCTGGGGCGACGGCACCGGGGAGCTGTTTTTT. The chain recombines TRBV19 with TRBJ2-2; TRBD1 is a possible D gene (5 bases). In germline, CDR1 is LNHDA, CDR2 SQIVND (reference sequence). V was trimmed by 4 bases and J by 4 bases, leaving 13 bases between them. The CDR3 length is 15 residues.

The J gene is TRBJ1-5, the V gene TRBV19; TRBD1 agrees at 10 bases. The V gene end was trimmed by 2 bases and the J gene end by 7 bases; junction bases not matched to a gene: 5. Germline CDR1 and CDR2: LNHDA and SQIVND (reference sequence). This CDR3 has 15 amino acids. CDR3 DNA sequence: TGTGCCAGTAGTATAAAGGGGACAGGGGAGCAGCCCCAGCATTTT. Its protein is CASSIKGTGEQPQHF.

This clone came up once. V usage is TRBV5-1 and J usage is TRBJ2-1; no clear D. Trimming cost V 4 bases and J 8 bases, with 16 bases left between them. The V gene's germline CDR1 is SGHRS and CDR2 YFSETQ. The CDR3 is made up of 14 amino acids. CDR3 nucleotides: TGCGCCAGCAGCATGGGCGTGGTTTACGATGAGCAGTTCTTC. This sequence encodes CASSMGVVYDEQFF.

The chain combines TRBV27 with TRBJ2-1; 10 positions agree with TRBD2. The germline V gene encodes CDR1 MNHEY and CDR2 SMNVEV (reference sequence). Trimming at V came to 3 bases and at J to 0 bases, leaving 8 bases not matched to a gene. This CDR3 comprises 18 residues. The CDR3 here is CASSFGLAGAPSYNEQFF. CDR3 nucleotides: TGTGCCAGCAGTTTTGGGCTAGCGGGAGCCCCCTCCTACAATGAGCAGTTCTTC.

The rearrangement joins TRBV10-3 to TRBJ1-4; D is unresolved. The CDR3 length is 14 residues. The germline CDR1 and CDR2 sequences are ENHRY and SYGVKD. Trimming cost V 2 bases and J 0 bases, with 4 bases left between them. The CDR3 sequence is CAISEAATNEKLFF. The CDR3 DNA follows: TGTGCCATCAGTGAGGCAGCAACTAATGAAAAACTGTTTTTT.

The V gene is TRBV7-3, the J gene TRBJ1-6; TRBD1 matches 8 bases. This CDR3 spans 13 amino acids. V shed 6 bases and J 8 bases; nucleotides not matched to a gene: 3. Germline CDR1 and CDR2: SGHTA and FQGTGA. CDR3 DNA: TGTGCCAGCAGTCAGGGGGCAGATTCACCCCTCCACTTT. Its translation is CASSQGADSPLHF.

The chain is built from TRBV15 and TRBJ1-1, with D perhaps TRBD1 (6 bases). The CDR3 runs to 14 residues. The V and J ends lost 0 bases and 6 bases respectively, with 11 bases between them. Germline CDR1 is LNHNV and CDR2 is YYDKDF (reference sequence). In DNA, the CDR3 is TGTGCCACCAGCAGAGAGGGGGGGGCGCCTGAAGCTTTCTTT. This translates into CATSREGGAPEAFF.

The table lists this clone with a count of one. The V gene is TRBV19, the J gene TRBJ2-7; TRBD2 matches 14 bases. In germline, CDR1 is LNHDA, CDR2 SQIVND (reference sequence). V shed 4 bases and J 5 bases; nucleotides not matched to a gene: 7. CDR3 length: 16 amino acids. The CDR3 loop reads CASSTIETSGRDEQYF. CDR3 nucleotides: TGTGCCAGTAGTACGATAGAGACTAGCGGGAGGGACGAGCAGTACTTC. The whole variable domain, filled in from reference TRBV19 and TRBJ2-7, reads DGGITQSPKYLFRKEGQNVTLSCEQNLNHDAMYWYRQDPGQGLRLIYYSQIVNDFQKGDIAEGYSVSREKKESFPLTVTSAQKNPTAFYLCASSTIETSGRDEQYFGPGTRLTVT.

The chain employs TRBV4-2 and TRBJ2-1; D is undetermined. The CDR3 totals 12 residues. V was clipped by 2 bases and J by 3 bases, with 2 bases between them. The germline V gene has CDR1 LGHNA and CDR2 YNFKEQ. Here the CDR3 reads CASSQHYNEQFF. CDR3 sequence (DNA): TGTGCCAGCAGCCAACACTACAATGAGCAGTTCTTC.

The chain joins TRBV3-1 (or the pseudogene TRBV3-2) to TRBJ1-3; possibly TRBD1 for D (5 bases). The CDR3 has 17 residues. From germline, CDR1 is LGHDT and CDR2 YNNKEL (reference sequence). The ends were cut back, 1 base at V and 1 base at J, with 14 bases in the middle. DNA for the CDR3: TGTGCCAGCAGCCAAGTCCGGGGGAGAGTATCTGGAAACACCATATATTTT. This translates into CASSQVRGRVSGNTIYF.

The chain is built from TRBV5-8 and TRBJ1-6, with D uncertain. This CDR3 has 15 amino acids. The germline gives CDR1 SGHTS, CDR2 YDEGEE. V shed 4 bases and J shed 6 bases, with 14 bases lying between them. CDR3 nucleotide sequence: TGTGCCAGCAGCCTCCGCAGAGCGGGTAATTCACCCCTCCACTTT. Translation: CASSLRRAGNSPLHF. Looking up the rest from reference TRBV5-8 and TRBJ1-6 gives the full variable domain: EAGVTQSPTHLIKTRGQQATLRCSPISGHTSVYWYQQALGLGLQFLLWYDEGEERNRGNFPPRFSGRQFPNYSSELNVNALELEDSALYLCASSLRRAGNSPLHFGNGTRLTVT.

This clone was observed many times. The V gene is TRBV7-2, the J gene TRBJ1-2; possible D gene TRBD1, 6 bases. This CDR3 region has 15 residues. Trimming left V 5 bases short and J 4 bases short, with 17 bases between. Germline CDR1 reads SGHTA; CDR2 reads FQGNSA. CDR3: CASSQSTRGAYGYTF. CDR3 bases: TGTGCCAGCAGCCAATCGACACGGGGGGCCTATGGCTACACCTTC.

The chain combines TRBV7-8 with TRBJ1-1; a weak D match, TRBD1 (5 bases). The CDR3 contains 13 residues. With 5 bases removed from V and 2 bases from J, the gap between germline ends came to 9 bases. CDR1 and CDR2 from the germline V gene are SGHVS and FQNEAQ. Here the CDR3 reads CASSPDTNTEAFF. The DNA of the CDR3 is TGTGCCAGCAGCCCGGACACCAACACTGAAGCTTTCTTT.

This clone was counted only a few times. V is TRBV6-6 and J is TRBJ2-1; TRBD2 matches at 14 bases. The CDR3 contains 16 residues. V shed 4 bases and J 6 bases; nucleotides not matched to a gene: 5. CDR1 is MNHNY and CDR2 is SVGAGI in the germline V gene (reference sequence). The CDR3 region is CASSSFGLAGGNEQFF. The DNA of the CDR3 is TGTGCCAGCAGTTCCTTCGGACTAGCGGGAGGCAATGAGCAGTTCTTC.

J is TRBJ2-2 and V is TRBV5-1, with D perhaps TRBD2 (6 bases). The length of the CDR3 is 16 residues. Looked up from germline, CDR1 is SGHRS and CDR2 is YFSETQ. Trimming pared 4 bases from V and 1 base from J, leaving 14 bases between. CDR3 DNA sequence: TGCGCCAGCAGCAAGGCACGGGAGATGAACACCGGGGAGCTGTTTTTT. It translates to CASSKAREMNTGELFF.

This chain connects TRBV27 to TRBJ1-1; possibly TRBD1 for D (6 bases). The CDR3 length is 14 residues. Trimming removed 2 bases at V and 8 bases at J, with 15 bases between. Germline lookup yields CDR1 MNHEY and CDR2 SMNVEV (reference sequence). In nucleotides, the CDR3 is TGTGCCAGCAGTTTAAGCCAGGGGCCGCAAGAAGCTTTCTTT. It encodes CASSLSQGPQEAFF.

For the CDR3, the DNA is TGTGCCTGGAGCAGGGAGCGGGTGAGAGAAGCTTTCTTT. The encoded protein is CAWSRERVREAFF. The chain couples TRBV30 to TRBJ1-1; weak D call: TRBD1 (5 bases). The CDR3 consists of 13 residues. The V and J ends lost 3 bases and 8 bases respectively, with 16 bases between them. The germline V gene encodes CDR1 GTSNPN and CDR2 SVGIG (reference sequence).

The chain links TRBV19 to TRBJ1-1; D gene uncertain. The germline V and J ends were trimmed by 3 bases and 5 bases, with 10 bases remaining between them. The germline V gene has CDR1 LNHDA and CDR2 SQIVND (reference sequence). There are 13 residues in the CDR3. The CDR3 spells CASSILTGTEAFF. In DNA form, the CDR3 reads TGTGCCAGTAGTATCTTGACGGGGACTGAAGCTTTCTTT.